This T cell receptor (beta chain) was sequenced in a study of T cells in Graves' hyperthyroidism and ophthalmopathy. Study-level results: Blood also contained most expanded thyroid clonotypes above 0.001.

Amplified TCR beta CDR3 regions came from RNA transcripts. HTBI primers were the set used in a first-round RT-PCR of the TCR CDR3. MiXCR, applied by TCRdb to the multiplex PCR reads, yields one record per CDR3 protein. This sample yields 500,000 to 650,000 distinct CDR3 sequences, of which roughly 15% are seen a single time; 9.5% to 15% belongs to the top ten. This clonotype was seen many times. The antigen is unknown. Germline lookup yields CDR1 SGHKS and CDR2 YYEKEE (reference sequence). This CDR3 has 13 amino acids. V lost 4 bases, J lost 3 bases, and 8 bases lay in between. Sequenced: blood. The chain is built from TRBV5-5 and TRBJ2-4; D remains ambiguous. This receptor was identified in a woman in her forties or fifties with Graves' ophthalmopathy. Here the CDR3 DNA reads TGTGCCAGCAGCCCGATCAGCAAAAACATTCAGTACTTC. The encoded protein is CASSPISKNIQYF.